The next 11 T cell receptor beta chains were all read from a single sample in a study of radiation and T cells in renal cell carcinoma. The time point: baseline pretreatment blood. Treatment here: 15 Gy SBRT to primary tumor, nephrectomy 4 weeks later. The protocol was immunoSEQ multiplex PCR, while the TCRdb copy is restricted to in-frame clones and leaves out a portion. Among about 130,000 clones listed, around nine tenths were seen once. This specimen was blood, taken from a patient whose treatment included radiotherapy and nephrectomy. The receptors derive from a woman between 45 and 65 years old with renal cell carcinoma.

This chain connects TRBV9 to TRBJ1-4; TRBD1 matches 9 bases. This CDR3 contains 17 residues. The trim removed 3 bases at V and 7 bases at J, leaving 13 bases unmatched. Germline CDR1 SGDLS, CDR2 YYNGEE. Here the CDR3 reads CASSAPPYRGRAEKLFF. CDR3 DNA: TGTGCCAGCAGCGCGCCGCCTTACAGGGGGCGAGCTGAAAAACTGTTTTTT.

CDR3 nucleotides: TGTGCCAGCAGACTTACTGGACAGGGGACTGAAGCTTTCTTT. Translating it yields CASRLTGQGTEAFF. This chain uses TRBV6-5 with TRBJ1-1; 9 nucleotides agree with TRBD1. With V trimmed by 6 bases and J by 5 bases, 7 bases remained unmatched. Germline loops: CDR1 MNHEY, CDR2 SVGAGI. The CDR3 sequence is 14 residues long.

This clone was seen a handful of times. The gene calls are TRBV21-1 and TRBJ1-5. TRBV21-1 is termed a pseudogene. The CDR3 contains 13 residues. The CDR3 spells CARRGRREQPQHF. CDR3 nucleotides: TGTGCCAGGCGGGGCCGGAGGGAGCAGCCCCAGCATTTT.

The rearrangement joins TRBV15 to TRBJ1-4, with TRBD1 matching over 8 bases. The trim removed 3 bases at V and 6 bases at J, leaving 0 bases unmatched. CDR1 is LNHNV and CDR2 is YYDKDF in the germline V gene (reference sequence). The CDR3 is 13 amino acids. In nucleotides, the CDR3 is TGTGCCACCAGCAGGGACAGGGATGAAAAACTGTTTTTT. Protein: CATSRDRDEKLFF.

CDR3 DNA sequence: TGCGCCAGCAGCTATTCCACACTGAACACTGAAGCTTTCTTT. Encoded protein: CASSYSTLNTEAFF. V usage is TRBV5-1 and J usage is TRBJ1-1; D is unclear. The V end lost 3 bases, the J end lost 0 bases, and 9 bases lay between the germline ends. From germline, CDR1 is SGHRS and CDR2 YFSETQ. This CDR3 spans 14 amino acids.

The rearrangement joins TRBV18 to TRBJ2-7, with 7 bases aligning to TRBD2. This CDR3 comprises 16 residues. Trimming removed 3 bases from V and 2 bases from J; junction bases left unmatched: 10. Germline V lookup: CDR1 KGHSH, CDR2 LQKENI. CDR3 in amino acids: CASSPSPGGGTYEQYF. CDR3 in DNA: TGTGCCAGCTCACCCTCCCCGGGCGGGGGAACCTACGAGCAGTACTTC.

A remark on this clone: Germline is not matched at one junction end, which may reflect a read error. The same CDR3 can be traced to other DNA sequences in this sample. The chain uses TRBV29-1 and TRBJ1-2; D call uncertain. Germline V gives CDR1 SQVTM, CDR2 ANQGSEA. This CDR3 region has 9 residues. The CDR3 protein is CSVEEAHTF. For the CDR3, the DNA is TGCAGCGTCGAAGAAGCGCACACCTTC.

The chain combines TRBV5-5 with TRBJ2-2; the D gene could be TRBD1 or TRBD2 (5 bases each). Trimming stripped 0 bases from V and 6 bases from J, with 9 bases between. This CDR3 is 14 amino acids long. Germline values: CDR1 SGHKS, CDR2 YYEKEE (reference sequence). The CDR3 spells CASSLARGSGELFF. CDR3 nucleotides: TGTGCCAGCAGCTTGGCGAGGGGATCCGGGGAGCTGTTTTTT. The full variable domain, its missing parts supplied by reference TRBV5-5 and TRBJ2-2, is DAGVTQSPTHLIKTRGQQVTLRCSPISGHKSVSWYQQVLGQGPQFIFQYYEKEERGRGNFPDRFSARQFPNYSSELNVNALLLGDSALYLCASSLARGSGELFFGEGSRLTVL.

CDR3 coding DNA: TGTGCCACTACGGGACAGTCTTATGGCTACACCTTC. As protein: CATTGQSYGYTF. The V call is TRBV19, the J call TRBJ1-2; 7 bases match TRBD1. The V gene end was trimmed by 10 bases and the J gene end by 5 bases; junction bases not matched to a gene: 7. The CDR3 extends over 12 amino acids. CDR1 and CDR2 from the germline V gene are LNHDA and SQIVND (reference sequence). The full variable domain, its missing parts supplied by reference TRBV19 and TRBJ1-2, is DGGITQSPKYLFRKEGQNVTLSCEQNLNHDAMYWYRQDPGQGLRLIYYSQIVNDFQKGDIAEGYSVSREKKESFPLTVTSAQKNPTAFYLCATTGQSYGYTFGSGTRLTVV.

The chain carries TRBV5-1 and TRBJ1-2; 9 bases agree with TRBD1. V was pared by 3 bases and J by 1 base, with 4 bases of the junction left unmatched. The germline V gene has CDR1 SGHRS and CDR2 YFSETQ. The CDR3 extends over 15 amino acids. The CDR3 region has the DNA TGCGCCAGCAGCTGGGGGACAGGGAATAACTATGGCTACACCTTC. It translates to CASSWGTGNNYGYTF.

Here the CDR3 reads CASSPGTGYLRAFF. The CDR3 region has the DNA TGTGCCAGCAGCCCCGGGACAGGCTACCTAAGGGCTTTCTTT. J is TRBJ1-1 and V is TRBV6-1; 8 positions agree with TRBD1. This CDR3 contains 14 residues. J lost 11 bases, V lost 6 bases, and 14 bases had no gene match. Germline loops: CDR1 MNHNS, CDR2 SASEGT.